Below, 18 T cell receptor beta chains from the same sample are listed, as sequenced in a study of siplizumab effects on memory and regulatory T cells. Profiling relied on immunoSEQ multiplex PCR, and the TCRdb table lists in-frame clones only, not all of them. This sample has around 95,000 clones, with 94% found just once. Specimen: non-Treg CD4+ T cells sorted from blood. These receptors all come from a human donor in good health.

V usage is TRBV15 and J usage is TRBJ2-3; D is perhaps TRBD1 (6 bases). Germline CDR1 is LNHNV and CDR2 is YYDKDF (reference sequence). The CDR3 length is 16 residues. V was trimmed by 0 bases and J by 1 base, leaving 11 bases between them. CDR3 region: CATSRDLGGGTDTQYF. The CDR3 DNA reads TGTGCCACCAGCAGAGACCTTGGGGGCGGCACAGATACGCAGTATTTT.

The chain uses TRBV7-9 and TRBJ2-7; D ambiguous. The CDR3 is 15 residues long. Germline values: CDR1 SEHNR, CDR2 FQNEAQ (reference sequence). V was clipped by 0 bases and J by 0 bases, with 9 bases between them. CDR3 sequence (DNA): TGTGCCAGCAGCTTAGCTGGGTCCAGCTCCTACGAGCAGTACTTC. The encoded protein is CASSLAGSSSYEQYF.

The chain has TRBV5-1 and TRBJ2-2, with D perhaps matching TRBD2 (6 bases). The V gene lost 4 bases and the J gene lost 1 base, with 14 bases spanning the gap. The CDR3 sequence is 16 residues long. CDR1 is SGHRS, CDR2 YFSETQ, per germline. The CDR3 spells CASSPVVSGNTGELFF. The CDR3 nucleotides read TGCGCCAGCAGCCCGGTGGTTAGCGGGAACACCGGGGAGCTGTTTTTT.

The chain joins TRBV10-3 to TRBJ1-1; D is ambiguous. CDR1 is ENHRY, CDR2 SYGVKD, per germline. The CDR3 runs to 15 residues. V shed 3 bases and J shed 2 bases, with 13 bases lying between them. The CDR3 sequence is CAISDTAGRNTEAFF. The CDR3 region has the DNA TGTGCCATCAGTGACACGGCAGGACGTAACACTGAAGCTTTCTTT.

The chain combines TRBV18 with TRBJ2-5; perhaps TRBD2 as D (5 bases). The germline CDR1 and CDR2 sequences are KGHSH and LQKENI. The ends were cut back, 0 bases at V and 1 base at J, with 15 bases in the middle. The length of the CDR3 is 17 residues. The CDR3: CASSPPGGGLTQETQYF. CDR3 bases: TGTGCCAGCTCACCACCGGGCGGAGGCTTAACCCAAGAGACCCAGTACTTC.

V usage is TRBV21-1 and J usage is TRBJ2-7; the listed D gene, TRBD2, was not tested against the DNA. TRBV21-1 has pseudogene status. CDR3 length: 17 residues. The CDR3 sequence is CASSPRGLAGISYEQYF. In nucleotides, the CDR3 is TGTGCCAGCAGCCCACGGGGACTAGCGGGAATCTCCTACGAGCAGTACTTC.

The chain combines TRBV6-1 with TRBJ1-1; no clear D gene. Trimming stripped 5 bases from V and 2 bases from J, with 9 bases between. Per the germline V gene, CDR1 is MNHNS and CDR2 is SASEGT. The CDR3 runs 13 residues. CDR3: CASSKELNTEAFF. The CDR3 DNA reads as TGTGCCAGCAGTAAAGAACTTAACACTGAAGCTTTCTTT.

The gene calls are TRBV28 and TRBJ2-5, with 9 positions matching TRBD1. The end of the DNA is better explained by TRBJ2-7, so the J call may be wrong. CDR1 and CDR2 from the germline V gene are MDHEN and SYDVKM. The length of the CDR3 is 16 residues. The CDR3 loop reads CASSWTGTGSSYEQYF. The CDR3 DNA sequence: TGTGCCAGCAGTTGGACCGGGACAGGGAGCTCCTACGAGCAGTACTTC.

The V and J genes are TRBV7-8 and TRBJ1-5; D remains ambiguous. V gave up 4 bases and J gave up 1 base, with 8 bases separating them. CDR3 length equals 14 residues. The germline V gene encodes CDR1 SGHVS and CDR2 FQNEAQ. In nucleotides, the CDR3 is TGTGCCAGCAGCTCGCGACGGAGCAATCAGCCCCAGCATTTT. Encoded protein: CASSSRRSNQPQHF.

The CDR3 spells CASSPPLAGVYEQYF. The CDR3 nucleotides read TGTGCCAGCAGCCCCCCCCTAGCGGGAGTGTACGAGCAGTACTTC. The chain has TRBV6-6 and TRBJ2-7, with 10 bases identical to TRBD2. In germline, CDR1 is MNHNY, CDR2 SVGAGI (reference sequence). The CDR3 is 15 amino acids. V dropped 6 bases and J dropped 4; count of bases not matched to a gene: 9.

The genes are TRBV6-5 and TRBJ2-7; TRBD2 might be the D (6 bases). V was clipped by 6 bases and J by 2 bases, with 8 bases between them. This CDR3 has 12 amino acids. Germline-derived CDR1 and CDR2 are MNHEY and SVGAGI. The CDR3 DNA is TGTGCCAGCAGGGGAGGACCCTACGAGCAGTACTTC. Protein sequence: CASRGGPYEQYF.

J is TRBJ2-6 and V is TRBV5-1; D call uncertain. CDR1 is SGHRS and CDR2 is YFSETQ in the germline V gene. V lost 1 base and J 4 bases, leaving 6 bases between the germline ends. The CDR3 length is 14 residues. The CDR3 nucleotides read TGCGCCAGCAGCTTGCGGTCCGGGGCCAACGTCCTGACTTTC. Its protein product is CASSLRSGANVLTF.

V usage is TRBV5-4 and J usage is TRBJ1-1; D perhaps matches TRBD1 (6 bases). This CDR3 has 13 amino acids. V was cut by 1 base and J by 4 bases, with 8 bases left in between. CDR1 is SGHNT, CDR2 YYREEE, per germline (reference sequence). The CDR3 DNA follows: TGTGCCAGCAGCTTGAAGGGGGGCACTGAAGCTTTCTTT. Encoded protein: CASSLKGGTEAFF.

The rearrangement links TRBV7-2 to TRBJ2-2; 8 bases are shared with TRBD1. CDR3 length: 17 residues. Germline CDR1 reads SGHTA; CDR2 reads FQGNSA. V was pared by 6 bases and J by 0 bases, with 9 bases of the junction left unmatched. The CDR3 loop reads CASRLRGLTSNTGELFF. The CDR3, as DNA: TGTGCCAGCAGACTCAGGGGGCTCACTTCGAACACCGGGGAGCTGTTTTTT.

V and J are TRBV5-4 and TRBJ2-2; TRBD1 matches at 9 bases. CDR3 size: 14 residues. The germline V gene has CDR1 SGHNT and CDR2 YYREEE (reference sequence). V trimming: 7 bases; J trimming: 3 bases; junction bases outside the gene matches: 4. This chain's CDR3 is CASGQGSDTGELFF. The CDR3 DNA is TGTGCCAGCGGACAGGGGTCCGACACCGGGGAGCTGTTTTTT.

The rearrangement joins TRBV9 to TRBJ2-5; D not resolved. The CDR3 sequence is 14 residues long. Trimming cost V 3 bases and J 5 bases, with 14 bases left between them. Germline V gene lookup returns CDR1 SGDLS and CDR2 YYNGEE. The CDR3 coding sequence is TGTGCCAGCAGCGGGGGATCAAAAGTGGAGACCCAGTACTTC. Its translation: CASSGGSKVETQYF.

This chain's CDR3 is CASSPRSRMNTEAFF. For the CDR3, the DNA is TGTGCCAGCAGCCCCCGATCACGAATGAACACTGAAGCTTTCTTT. This sequence joins TRBV6-5 and TRBJ1-1; no clear D. V was shortened by 6 bases and J by 0 bases, with 14 bases between the two germline ends. CDR1 and CDR2 (germline): MNHEY, SVGAGI. The CDR3 has 15 residues.

The genes are TRBV28 and TRBJ2-3, with D maybe TRBD2 (6 bases). There are 16 residues in the CDR3. V was cut by 1 base and J by 2 bases, with 13 bases left in between. Germline assignment: CDR1 MDHEN and CDR2 SYDVKM. The CDR3 nucleotides read TGTGCCAGCAGTTTATTCTGGCGGGGATACACAGATACGCAGTATTTT. It translates to CASSLFWRGYTDTQYF.